These 28 T cell receptor beta chains were sequenced from one sample in a study of tumor-infiltrating lymphocytes in localized non-small cell lung cancer. Data came from immunoSEQ multiplex PCR; TCRdb stores just in-frame clones and leaves some out. The data hold 10,000 to 15,000 clones, with 85% to 90% observed a single time. Source material: lung tumor tissue. These receptors were taken from a human donor with non-small cell lung cancer.

As to this clone: This specimen includes other DNA sequences encoding the same CDR3. The genes are TRBV19 and TRBJ2-1, with D maybe TRBD2 (7 bases). Germline V gene data show CDR1 as LNHDA and CDR2 as SQIVND (reference sequence). The CDR3 sequence is 15 residues long. V was pared by 3 bases and J by 4 bases, with 13 bases between. The DNA for the CDR3 is TGTGCCAGTAGTATTAAGGGGGGACTATACAATGAGCAGTTCTTC. Its protein product is CASSIKGGLYNEQFF. Together with reference TRBV19 and TRBJ2-1, the CDR3 gives the full variable domain: DGGITQSPKYLFRKEGQNVTLSCEQNLNHDAMYWYRQDPGQGLRLIYYSQIVNDFQKGDIAEGYSVSREKKESFPLTVTSAQKNPTAFYLCASSIKGGLYNEQFFGPGTRLTVL.

V gene TRBV28 combines with J gene TRBJ1-1, with D hard to call. The CDR3 extends over 13 amino acids. Germline V gives CDR1 MDHEN, CDR2 SYDVKM. The germline V and J ends were trimmed by 2 bases and 0 bases, with 4 bases remaining between them. CDR3 loop: CASSLRLNTEAFF. CDR3 DNA sequence: TGTGCCAGCAGTTTACGGCTGAACACTGAAGCTTTCTTT.

This clone has a single count. The chain uses TRBV28 and TRBJ2-5, with no clear D. The CDR3 loop spans 16 amino acids. The ends were cut back, 5 bases at V and 7 bases at J, with 23 bases in the middle. Germline assignment: CDR1 MDHEN and CDR2 SYDVKM. The CDR3 coding sequence is TGTGCCAGCAGTCCCATCGAGGCTAGAGATATGGTGACCCAGTACTTC. Translating gives CASSPIEARDMVTQYF.

The J gene is TRBJ2-7, the V gene TRBV29-1, with D possibly called TRBD1 or TRBD2 (5 bases each). The CDR3 is 16 residues long. V lost 6 bases and J 6 bases, leaving 27 bases between the germline ends. Per the germline V gene, CDR1 is SQVTM and CDR2 is ANQGSEA. CDR3 bases: TGCAGCGTGGTTGGGACGGCTGGCAGGGCTTTGGGCGAGCAGTACTTC. Amino acid sequence: CSVVGTAGRALGEQYF.

The genes are TRBV29-1 and TRBJ2-7; TRBD1 might be the D (7 bases). V was cut by 4 bases and J by 2 bases, with 21 bases left in between. CDR1 is SQVTM, CDR2 ANQGSEA, per germline. This CDR3 has 16 residues. The CDR3 nucleotides are TGCAGCGTTGTTTTTGGGGCAGGGGGGACCCCCTACGAGCAGTACTTC. Amino acid sequence: CSVVFGAGGTPYEQYF.

The chain combines TRBV6-4 with TRBJ2-3; 12 nucleotides line up with TRBD2. Trimming at V came to 4 bases and at J to 3 bases, leaving 2 bases not matched to a gene. The CDR3 loop spans 15 amino acids. Germline V CDR1 and CDR2: MRHNA, SNTAGT. CDR3: CASSAGTSGTDTQYF. CDR3 DNA sequence: TGTGCCAGCAGTGCCGGGACTAGCGGGACAGATACGCAGTATTTT.

The chain recombines TRBV5-4 with TRBJ1-1; D gene unclear. The CDR3 covers 15 residues. Trimming took off 4 bases at V and 0 bases at J, with 13 bases between the two ends. The germline V gene has CDR1 SGHNT and CDR2 YYREEE (reference sequence). CDR3 sequence reads: CASSPDGRLNTEAFF. In DNA form, the CDR3 reads TGTGCCAGCAGCCCCGACGGCCGCCTGAACACTGAAGCTTTCTTT.

The chain employs TRBV18 and TRBJ2-2, with D possibly matching TRBD2 (5 bases). The CDR3 is 13 residues long. The germline V gene encodes CDR1 KGHSH and CDR2 LQKENI. The V end lost 0 bases, the J end lost 7 bases, and 6 bases lay between the germline ends. The CDR3 loop reads CASSPPAGGELFF. Here the CDR3 DNA reads TGTGCCAGCTCACCACCTGCGGGCGGGGAGCTGTTTTTT.

The chain recombines TRBV6-1 with TRBJ2-2; 7 nucleotides agree with TRBD2. The germline gives CDR1 MNHNS, CDR2 SASEGT. This CDR3 is 13 amino acids long. Losses at the gene ends were 8 bases for V and 2 bases for J; bases not matched to a gene: 2. The CDR3 coding sequence is TGTGCCAGCCGACTAGCAAACACCGGGGAGCTGTTTTTT. Translated: CASRLANTGELFF.

CDR3 DNA sequence: TGTGCCAGCTCACCACGGACTTCTGGGCCCTCTGGAAACACCATATATTTT. This codes for CASSPRTSGPSGNTIYF. The gene calls are TRBV18 and TRBJ1-3; D gene ambiguous. V was shortened by 1 base and J by 0 bases, with 13 bases between the two germline ends. CDR1 is KGHSH and CDR2 is LQKENI in the germline V gene. The length of the CDR3 is 17 residues.

The rearrangement joins TRBV19 to TRBJ2-3; D ambiguous. Trimming cost V 3 bases and J 0 bases, with 13 bases left between them. This CDR3 has 16 residues. CDR1 and CDR2 (germline): LNHDA, SQIVND (reference sequence). The CDR3 spells CASSIVAPESTDTQYF. The CDR3 DNA sequence: TGTGCCAGTAGTATCGTGGCACCGGAAAGCACAGATACGCAGTATTTT.

The chain is built from TRBV6-1 and TRBJ2-7; tentative D call: TRBD1 (5 bases). V shed 7 bases and J shed 6 bases, with 13 bases lying between them. The CDR3 loop spans 12 amino acids. Germline assignment: CDR1 MNHNS and CDR2 SASEGT. This CDR3 reads CASMAVRGEQYF. CDR3 nucleotides: TGTGCCAGCATGGCGGTAAGGGGCGAGCAGTACTTC.

This sequence joins TRBV6-1 and TRBJ1-2; no clear D. In germline, CDR1 is MNHNS, CDR2 SASEGT. This CDR3 spans 13 amino acids. V was cut by 1 base and J by 1 base, with 4 bases left in between. The CDR3 bases are TGTGCCAGCAGTGAAGAATTTAACTATGGCTACACCTTC. Amino acids: CASSEEFNYGYTF.

The V and J genes are TRBV9 and TRBJ2-1; 9 positions match TRBD1. V was clipped by 7 bases and J by 6 bases; unmatched bases: 8. CDR1 SGDLS and CDR2 YYNGEE come from the germline V gene. The CDR3 contains 14 residues. CDR3 sequence (DNA): TGTGCCAGCGAGCCGGGACAGGGTAGCAATGAGCAGTTCTTC. This sequence encodes CASEPGQGSNEQFF.

The V call is TRBV6-1, the J call TRBJ2-5; tentatively, D is TRBD2 (7 bases). Germline V gene data show CDR1 as MNHNS and CDR2 as SASEGT. There are 15 residues in the CDR3. Between the trimmed V and J ends, which lost 6 bases and 1 base, there was a span of 15 bases. CDR3 sequence: CASSQIRGAQETQYF. DNA for the CDR3: TGTGCCAGCAGCCAAATCCGGGGGGCCCAAGAGACCCAGTACTTC.

V gene TRBV2 combines with J gene TRBJ2-2; 10 nucleotides agree with TRBD1. CDR3 length: 15 amino acids. The V gene's germline CDR1 is SNHLY and CDR2 FYNNEI. The junction had 2 bases not matched to a gene; V was cut back by 6 bases and J by 1 base. CDR3 sequence (DNA): TGTGCCAGCAGGACAGGGGGCCTGAACACCGGGGAGCTGTTTTTT. The encoded protein is CASRTGGLNTGELFF.

The V call is TRBV6-5, the J call TRBJ2-2; D perhaps matches TRBD1 (5 bases). Trimming left V 3 bases short and J 7 bases short, with 15 bases between. The CDR3 is 15 amino acids. CDR1 MNHEY and CDR2 SVGAGI come from the germline V gene. For the CDR3, the DNA is TGTGCCAGCAGTTATATGGCAGGGATAAGCGGGGAGCTGTTTTTT. Its translation is CASSYMAGISGELFF.

This chain joins TRBV10-1 and TRBJ2-1; D possibly uses TRBD1 or TRBD2 (5 bases each). Trimming stripped 10 bases from V and 9 bases from J, with 22 bases between. Germline V gene sequence: CDR1 WNHNN, CDR2 SYGVQD (reference sequence). The length of the CDR3 is 14 residues. The CDR3 is CATRPGRLVGEQFF. CDR3 nucleotides: TGCGCCACCCGACCGGGACGCCTCGTCGGTGAGCAGTTCTTC.

The rearrangement links TRBV18 to TRBJ2-7; tentative D call: TRBD1 (6 bases). This CDR3 spans 16 amino acids. V was shortened by 6 bases and J by 2 bases, with 20 bases between the two germline ends. Per the germline V gene, CDR1 is KGHSH and CDR2 is LQKENI. The CDR3 reads CASSPGQRGFAYEQYF. The DNA of the CDR3 is TGTGCCAGCTCTCCCGGACAGAGAGGTTTCGCCTACGAGCAGTACTTC.

The chain recombines TRBV30 with TRBJ2-5; possible D gene TRBD2, 6 bases. Deletions cut 0 bases from V and 5 bases from J, with 25 bases between. The germline CDR1 and CDR2 sequences are GTSNPN and SVGIG (reference sequence). CDR3 length equals 18 residues. CDR3: CAWSVLLMRGRGRETQYF. DNA for the CDR3: TGTGCCTGGAGTGTCCTACTAATGCGGGGCCGAGGGAGGGAGACCCAGTACTTC.

This sequence joins TRBV28 and TRBJ2-2, with D uncertain. Germline values: CDR1 MDHEN, CDR2 SYDVKM. Trimming shortened V by 7 bases and J by 0 bases, and 6 bases separated the two germline ends. The CDR3 totals 13 residues. Here the CDR3 reads CASMVTNTGELFF. For the CDR3, the DNA is TGTGCCAGCATGGTCACGAACACCGGGGAGCTGTTTTTT.

This chain connects TRBV15 to TRBJ2-3, with a weak D call TRBD1 (5 bases). Between the trimmed V and J ends, which lost 0 bases and 7 bases, there was a span of 11 bases. CDR1 and CDR2 from the germline V gene are LNHNV and YYDKDF (reference sequence). This CDR3 region has 14 residues. This CDR3 reads CATSRDWQGNTQYF. The CDR3, as DNA: TGTGCCACCAGCAGAGATTGGCAGGGAAATACGCAGTATTTT.

The rearrangement links TRBV5-1 to TRBJ2-6; D not certain. CDR1 SGHRS and CDR2 YFSETQ come from the germline V gene. The V and J ends lost 2 bases and 3 bases respectively, with 9 bases between them. This CDR3 spans 15 amino acids. The CDR3 DNA reads TGCGCCAGCAGCTTCGGACGAGGTGGGGCCAACGTCCTGACTTTC. It encodes CASSFGRGGANVLTF.

V usage is TRBV2 and J usage is TRBJ2-1; 11 bases map to TRBD2. CDR3 length: 15 residues. From germline, CDR1 is SNHLY and CDR2 FYNNEI. The V segment lost 7 bases and the J segment 4 bases; nucleotides outside the gene matches: 6. The CDR3 sequence is CASNSGTSGYNEQFF. In nucleotides, the CDR3 is TGTGCCAGCAATAGTGGGACTAGCGGATACAATGAGCAGTTCTTC.

V is TRBV2 and J is TRBJ2-4; D may be TRBD2 (6 bases). Trimming stripped 4 bases from V and 2 bases from J, with 15 bases between. The CDR3 has 16 residues. Germline values: CDR1 SNHLY, CDR2 FYNNEI. The CDR3 coding sequence is TGTGCCAGCAGTGCGCCTGGGCGGGATCCCAAAAACATTCAGTACTTC. This codes for CASSAPGRDPKNIQYF.

The gene calls are TRBV5-4 and TRBJ2-5, with a possible D match to TRBD1 (6 bases). V was shortened by 3 bases and J by 9 bases, with 21 bases between the two germline ends. The CDR3 loop spans 15 amino acids. Per the germline V gene, CDR1 is SGHNT and CDR2 is YYREEE (reference sequence). CDR3 DNA sequence: TGTGCCAGCAGCTCCGGACAGATGACCCGTGGGGCCCAGTACTTC. This codes for CASSSGQMTRGAQYF.

The chain recombines TRBV7-8 with TRBJ2-5; 12 bases agree with TRBD2. Trimming removed 4 bases from V and 5 bases from J; junction bases left unmatched: 5. This CDR3 has 15 amino acids. CDR1 and CDR2 (germline): SGHVS, FQNEAQ. The CDR3 here is CASSSSGRAVETQYF. Here the CDR3 DNA reads TGTGCCAGCAGCTCTAGCGGGAGGGCCGTCGAGACCCAGTACTTC.

The chain uses TRBV5-1 and TRBJ2-5; 10 bases line up with TRBD2. Per germline, CDR1 SGHRS and CDR2 YFSETQ. Trimming took 0 bases from V and 2 from J; bases not matched to a gene: 4. This CDR3 is built from 16 residues. CDR3 sequence (DNA): TGCGCCAGCAGCTTGGGGACTAGCGGAACACAAGAGACCCAGTACTTC. This codes for CASSLGTSGTQETQYF. Looking up the rest from reference TRBV5-1 and TRBJ2-5 gives the full variable domain: KAGVTQTPRYLIKTRGQQVTLSCSPISGHRSVSWYQQTPGQGLQFLFEYFSETQRNKGNFPGRFSGRQFSNSRSEMNVSTLELGDSALYLCASSLGTSGTQETQYFGPGTRLLVL.